This T cell receptor (beta chain) emerged from a study of technical replicates of blood from a handful of donors. V lost 4 bases and J lost 1, with 10 bases in between. Germline CDR1 MNHEY, CDR2 SVGAGI. This CDR3 region has 14 residues. Some clones are missing from TCRdb's copy, which holds only in-frame ones; the method was immunoSEQ multiplex PCR. Here the sample spans 95,000 to 100,000 clones, almost 96% being singletons. This sequence was found in a human donor in good health. The chain has TRBV6-5 and TRBJ1-1; D call uncertain. The sequenced sample consisted of T cells isolated from PBMCs. The CDR3 loop reads CASSSHSGNTEAFF. The CDR3 DNA reads as TGTGCCAGCAGTTCCCACAGCGGGAACACTGAAGCTTTCTTT.